This T cell receptor (beta chain) was sequenced in a study of sequential checkpoint blockade in melanoma. Treatment reported: randomized to nivolumab then ipilimumab (arm A) or the reverse (arm B). The CDR3 sequence is 13 residues long. Trimming took off 6 bases at V and 4 bases at J, with 13 bases between the two ends. CDR1 and CDR2 (germline): MNHEY, SMNVEV (reference sequence). TCRdb keeps only in-frame clones here, not all; method: immunoSEQ multiplex PCR. The data hold about 32,000 clones, with more than 65% observed a single time. This specimen was CD8+ T cells sorted from blood (inferred from file names), taken from a patient given nivolumab and ipilimumab in sequence. The rearrangement uses TRBV27 and TRBJ2-7; D unclear. The sequence came from a human donor with melanoma. CDR3 sequence: CASSPSGGYEQYF. The CDR3 nucleotides are TGTGCCAGCAGCCCCTCAGGTGGGTACGAGCAGTACTTC.